Sequencing of this T cell receptor (beta chain) was carried out in a study of T cell repertoires in cytomegalovirus infection. Overall study context: Both a matching HLA type and CMV infection were indicated by public TCR beta signatures.

A single record per CDR3 protein comes from TCRdb applying MiXCR to the reads. The data contain approximately 110,000 distinct CDR3 sequences, about 30% of them singletons. This clonotype has more than one count but fewer than ten. What it binds is unknown. This CDR3 has 13 amino acids. Germline CDR1 reads MNHEY; CDR2 reads SVGAGI. J was trimmed by 6 bases and V by 5 bases; bases with no gene match: 4. This clonotype originated in a human donor in good health (CMV status not recorded). Some clones in this sample may be carry-over from other donors' samples. The sample here was CD8+ T cells from cultured PBMCs, taken from culture after CMV antigen stimulation. The chain carries TRBV6-5 and TRBJ1-2; 9 bases agree with TRBD1. Here the CDR3 DNA reads TGTGCCAGCAGTCCAACAGGGGGCGATGGCTACACCTTC. Amino acid sequence: CASSPTGGDGYTF.